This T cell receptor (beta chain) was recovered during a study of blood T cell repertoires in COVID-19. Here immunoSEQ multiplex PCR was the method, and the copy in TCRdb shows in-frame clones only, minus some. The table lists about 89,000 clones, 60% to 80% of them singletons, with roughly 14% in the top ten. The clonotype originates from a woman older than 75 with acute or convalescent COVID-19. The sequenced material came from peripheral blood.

The CDR3 sequence: CASSLDRGRGGNTIYF. CDR3 DNA: TGTGCCAGCAGCTTAGATAGGGGGCGCGGCGGAAACACCATATATTTT. This sequence joins TRBV7-2 and TRBJ1-3, with TRBD1 matching over 7 bases. The V segment lost 1 base and the J segment 4 bases; nucleotides outside the gene matches: 7. The CDR3 is 16 residues long. The germline CDR1 and CDR2 sequences are SGHTA and FQGNSA.